The 24 T cell receptor beta chains reported below all come from one sample, sequenced in a study of cytomegalovirus exposure and HLA in healthy donors. The PCR employed 60 Vbeta primers together with 13 Jbeta primers. Sequenced by immunoSEQ multiplex PCR; TCRdb stores in-frame clones only, minus some. The data show about 180,000 clones, roughly 85% seen once. Sequencing was carried out using PBMCs. These TCRs come from a woman aged 40 to 49 in good health and CMV-seronegative.

This clone was counted a few times. The rearrangement links TRBV5-4 to TRBJ1-4, with 8 bases that match TRBD1. Germline CDR1 SGHNT, CDR2 YYREEE (reference sequence). The V and J ends lost 4 bases and 5 bases, in that order; junction bases with no gene match: 4. The CDR3 sequence is 14 residues long. As DNA, the CDR3 is TGTGCCAGCAGCCTGACAGGGGTGAATGAAAAACTGTTTTTT. Translating gives CASSLTGVNEKLFF. The full variable domain, completed using reference TRBV5-4 and TRBJ1-4, is ETGVTQSPTHLIKTRGQQVTLRCSSQSGHNTVSWYQQALGQGPQFIFQYYREEENGRGNFPPRFSGLQFPNYSSELNVNALELDDSALYLCASSLTGVNEKLFFGSGTQLSVL.

The gene calls are TRBV5-1 and TRBJ2-1; 9 nucleotides align to TRBD2. CDR1 and CDR2 (germline): SGHRS, YFSETQ. The CDR3 sequence is 15 residues long. Trimming took 5 bases from V and 4 from J; bases not matched to a gene: 7. The CDR3 coding sequence is TGCGCCAGCAGTATATCAGGACTAGCGTACAATGAGCAGTTCTTC. It yields the protein CASSISGLAYNEQFF. Full variable domain (remainder filled in from reference TRBV5-1 and TRBJ2-1): KAGVTQTPRYLIKTRGQQVTLSCSPISGHRSVSWYQQTPGQGLQFLFEYFSETQRNKGNFPGRFSGRQFSNSRSEMNVSTLELGDSALYLCASSISGLAYNEQFFGPGTRLTVL.

The V gene is TRBV7-8, the J gene TRBJ1-2, with D uncertain. Germline loops: CDR1 SGHVS, CDR2 FQNEAQ. The CDR3 extends over 15 amino acids. V was shortened by 5 bases and J by 8 bases, with 21 bases between the two germline ends. The CDR3 coding sequence is TGTGCCAGCAGCCCCTTTGGAGAACTATGGAGGGGCTACACCTTC. Its protein product is CASSPFGELWRGYTF.

The rearrangement uses TRBV11-3 and TRBJ2-3, with 9 bases fitting TRBD1. V trimming: 1 base; J trimming: 6 bases; junction bases outside the gene matches: 5. The CDR3 is made up of 15 amino acids. The germline V gene encodes CDR1 SGHNT and CDR2 YENEEA. CDR3 DNA sequence: TGTGCCAGCAGCTTAGCGGGACAGGGTTTGGATACGCAGTATTTT. The encoded protein is CASSLAGQGLDTQYF.

The rearrangement uses TRBV15 and TRBJ1-1; a weak D match, TRBD1 (6 bases). The germline gives CDR1 LNHNV, CDR2 YYDKDF (reference sequence). The CDR3 runs 15 residues. With 5 bases removed from V and 2 bases from J, the gap between germline ends came to 15 bases. The CDR3 protein is CATSWGGNRNTEAFF. The CDR3 DNA follows: TGTGCCACCAGCTGGGGGGGCAACCGAAACACTGAAGCTTTCTTT.

This chain uses TRBV5-6 with TRBJ2-7; 10 bases fit TRBD2. Trimming cost V 1 base and J 6 bases; bases outside gene matches: 10. There are 16 residues in the CDR3. In germline, CDR1 is SGHDT, CDR2 YYEEEE. The CDR3 spells CASSLSSGRVSAEQYF. CDR3 in DNA: TGTGCCAGCAGCTTGTCTAGCGGGAGAGTATCGGCCGAGCAGTACTTC.

The chain has TRBV7-8 and TRBJ1-6; D gene unclear. The CDR3 runs 12 residues. The V gene lost 5 bases and the J gene lost 7 bases, with 6 bases spanning the gap. CDR1 and CDR2 (germline): SGHVS, FQNEAQ. This CDR3 is CASSRENSPLHF. The CDR3, as DNA: TGTGCCAGCAGCCGGGAGAATTCACCCCTCCACTTT.

The sample holds many counts of this clone. The chain has TRBV5-1 and TRBJ1-1, with TRBD1 matching over 10 bases. Unmatched junction bases numbered 4, after V lost 5 bases and J lost 3 bases. The CDR3 totals 14 residues. Germline CDR1 and CDR2: SGHRS and YFSETQ. CDR3 DNA sequence: TGCGCCAGCAGTCGAGGACAGGGGGACACTGAAGCTTTCTTT. It specifies CASSRGQGDTEAFF.

In this sample, this clone turned up a few times. The chain joins TRBV7-3 to TRBJ1-1, with a possible D match to TRBD1 (6 bases). In germline, CDR1 is SGHTA, CDR2 FQGTGA. V was pared by 5 bases and J by 1 base, with 8 bases between. This CDR3 has 13 amino acids. As DNA, the CDR3 is TGTGCCAGCAGCCAGGGGCAGAACACTGAAGCTTTCTTT. This sequence encodes CASSQGQNTEAFF. Drawing the rest from reference TRBV7-3 and TRBJ1-1, the complete variable domain is GAGVSQTPSNKVTEKGKYVELRCDPISGHTALYWYRQSLGQGPEFLIYFQGTGAADDSGLPNDRFFAVRPEGSVSTLKIQRTERGDSAVYLCASSQGQNTEAFFGQGTRLTVV.

V gene TRBV11-1 combines with J gene TRBJ1-2; D not resolved. Between the trimmed V and J ends, which lost 2 bases and 8 bases, there was a span of 15 bases. Germline V gene data show CDR1 as SGHAT and CDR2 as FQDESV (reference sequence). This CDR3 is 14 amino acids long. This CDR3 reads CASSLYEGSKGYTF. The DNA of the CDR3 is TGTGCCAGCAGCTTATACGAGGGCTCAAAAGGCTACACCTTC.

The V gene is TRBV5-1, the J gene TRBJ1-2; D gene ambiguous. This CDR3 comprises 15 residues. Trimming pared 2 bases from V and 3 bases from J, leaving 14 bases between. The germline V gene has CDR1 SGHRS and CDR2 YFSETQ. DNA of the CDR3: TGCGCCAGCAGCTTAGTTAGTCAGGCAGACTATGGCTACACCTTC. It yields the protein CASSLVSQADYGYTF.

This sequence joins TRBV5-6 and TRBJ2-1, with a possible D match to TRBD2 (7 bases). The germline V gene encodes CDR1 SGHDT and CDR2 YYEEEE. The CDR3 is 17 amino acids. V was clipped by 7 bases and J by 2 bases, with 22 bases between them. The CDR3 is CASHGRGGTPTYNEQFF. The CDR3 DNA reads TGTGCCAGCCACGGTAGGGGGGGAACTCCCACCTACAATGAGCAGTTCTTC.

V usage is TRBV13 and J usage is TRBJ2-5, with 9 bases that match TRBD2. The CDR3 has 15 amino acids. V lost 5 bases to trimming and J lost 4 bases; unmatched junction nucleotides: 8. Germline CDR1 reads PRHDT; CDR2 reads FYEKMQ (reference sequence). The CDR3 coding sequence is TGTGCCAGCAGCCTTCGGACTAGCGTGGGAGAGACCCAGTACTTC. Residues: CASSLRTSVGETQYF.

The gene calls are TRBV7-8 and TRBJ1-5, with D tentatively TRBD1 (5 bases). The V gene's germline CDR1 is SGHVS and CDR2 FQNEAQ. The CDR3 is 14 residues long. V lost 5 bases and J 4 bases, leaving 12 bases between the germline ends. The CDR3 coding sequence is TGTGCCAGCAGCCACGACAGAACAAATCAGCCCCAGCATTTT. As protein: CASSHDRTNQPQHF. Full variable domain (missing parts from reference TRBV7-8 and TRBJ1-5): GAGVSQSPRYKVAKRGQDVALRCDPISGHVSLFWYQQALGQGPEFLTYFQNEAQLDKSGLPSDRFFAERPEGSVSTLKIQRTQQEDSAVYLCASSHDRTNQPQHFGDGTRLSIL.

Details on this clone: A read error may account for a junction end that differs from germline. Other DNA sequences in the same sample also yield this CDR3. The CDR3 sequence is CASSTRQGSNEQYF. Written as DNA, the CDR3 is TGCGCCAGCAGTACACGACAGGGGTCGAACGAGCAGTACTTC. The chain joins TRBV6-6 to TRBJ2-7; 8 bases agree with TRBD1. This CDR3 region has 14 residues. Germline-derived CDR1 and CDR2 are MNHNY and SVGAGI (reference sequence).

The chain is built from TRBV11-3 and TRBJ2-3; D is unresolved. CDR1 and CDR2 from the germline V gene are SGHNT and YENEEA. The CDR3 contains 17 residues. V lost 0 bases and J 0 bases, leaving 13 bases between the germline ends. The CDR3 protein is CASSLDGTIRSTDTQYF. The CDR3 DNA sequence: TGTGCCAGCAGCTTAGATGGCACTATTCGTAGCACAGATACGCAGTATTTT.

V usage is TRBV4-2 and J usage is TRBJ2-1, with TRBD2 matching 9 bases. This CDR3 spans 15 amino acids. V was pared by 0 bases and J by 9 bases, with 6 bases of the junction left unmatched. CDR1 LGHNA and CDR2 YNFKEQ come from the germline V gene. The CDR3 region has the DNA TGTGCCAGCAGCCAAGATGGCGGGAGGGCCGGTGAGCAGTTCTTC. It encodes CASSQDGGRAGEQFF.

V usage is TRBV7-2 and J usage is TRBJ2-6, with unresolved D. The ends were cut back, 1 base at V and 0 bases at J, with 4 bases in the middle. The CDR3 runs to 15 residues. Germline CDR1 SGHTA, CDR2 FQGNSA. The DNA of the CDR3 is TGTGCCAGCAGCTTAGGCGGCTCTGGGGCCAACGTCCTGACTTTC. Translation gives CASSLGGSGANVLTF.

This chain uses TRBV7-6 with TRBJ2-1, with a possible D match to TRBD1 (5 bases). The CDR3 consists of 17 residues. The germline CDR1 and CDR2 sequences are SGHVS and FNYEAQ. The ends were cut back, 5 bases at V and 0 bases at J, with 17 bases in the middle. CDR3 coding DNA: TGTGCCAGCAGCCCTAGAGAAGGGGTTTACTCCTACAATGAGCAGTTCTTC. It translates to CASSPREGVYSYNEQFF.

The chain couples TRBV2 to TRBJ1-3; D is uncertain. The CDR3 length is 11 residues. Trimming removed 3 bases from V and 9 bases from J, with 6 bases in between. Germline CDR1 reads SNHLY; CDR2 reads FYNNEI. DNA for the CDR3: TGTGCCAGCAGTGATGGTAGCACCATATATTTT. Amino acids: CASSDGSTIYF.

The CDR3 nucleotides read TGTGCCAGCAGCTTGGCCGGGGACAGATATTACAATGAGCAGTTCTTC. It specifies CASSLAGDRYYNEQFF. This chain uses TRBV5-4 with TRBJ2-1, with TRBD1 identical over 7 bases. CDR1 is SGHNT and CDR2 is YYREEE in the germline V gene (reference sequence). Trimming removed 0 bases from V and 4 bases from J; junction bases left unmatched: 7. The CDR3 covers 16 residues.

V gene TRBV5-1 combines with J gene TRBJ1-6; no firm D call. With 3 bases removed from V and 8 bases from J, the gap between germline ends came to 12 bases. Germline assignment: CDR1 SGHRS and CDR2 YFSETQ. The CDR3 is 14 amino acids. Here the CDR3 reads CASSSEPGDSPLHF. In nucleotides, the CDR3 is TGCGCCAGCAGCTCGGAACCCGGGGATTCACCCCTCCACTTT. Based on the CDR3 plus reference TRBV5-1 and TRBJ1-6, the full variable domain is KAGVTQTPRYLIKTRGQQVTLSCSPISGHRSVSWYQQTPGQGLQFLFEYFSETQRNKGNFPGRFSGRQFSNSRSEMNVSTLELGDSALYLCASSSEPGDSPLHFGNGTRLTVT.

The V gene is TRBV9, the J gene TRBJ2-7; 12 bases agree with TRBD2. Germline CDR1 is SGDLS and CDR2 is YYNGEE. V shed 3 bases, J shed 4 bases, and the junction held 5 bases outside the gene matches. CDR3 length equals 15 residues. The CDR3 loop reads CASSAGLAGTYEQYF. The CDR3 DNA follows: TGTGCCAGCAGCGCTGGACTAGCGGGAACATACGAGCAGTACTTC.

By its share, this clone is medium-sized. CDR3 DNA sequence: TGTGCCAGCAGCCAAGAACTGGAGGCGGGGACCTACAATGAGCAGTTCTTC. It codes for CASSQELEAGTYNEQFF. The V and J genes are TRBV4-2 and TRBJ2-1; D possibly corresponds to TRBD2 (6 bases). The CDR3 runs 17 residues. The V gene lost 0 bases and the J gene lost 2 bases, with 14 bases spanning the gap. Germline V gene lookup returns CDR1 LGHNA and CDR2 YNFKEQ.